This T cell receptor beta chain comes out of a study of Ad26.COV2.S vaccination and SARS-CoV-2 variants. Study-level background: Recipients of Ad26.COV2.S got it intramuscularly, once or twice 56 days apart.

CDR1 is SQVTM and CDR2 is ANQGSEA in the germline V gene. The junction had 6 bases not matched to a gene; V was cut back by 6 bases and J by 3 bases. This CDR3 spans 13 amino acids. Study results and caveats: Placebo recipients and vaccine recipients were similar in non-spike TCR breadth.

This table comes from immunoSEQ multiplex PCR, and its TCRdb copy is limited to in-frame clones, with some not included. There are more than 300,000 clones in the sample; roughly 80% occur only once, and approximately 2.1% lies in the top ten. On this clone itself: Its antigen is unidentified.

Treatment defined: 19 received Ad26.COV2.S at low or high dose, single or two shots; about 5 received placebo; per-sample allocation not given. Sampling was done on day 63 after the first vaccine or placebo injection. Donation was by an adult aged 18-55 years who was in Boston. The TCR originated in a person between 18 and 59 years old who received the Ad26.COV2.S COVID-19 vaccine or a placebo. Sample: peripheral blood, taken in a trial of Ad26.COV2.S vaccine versus placebo. The genes are TRBV29-1 and TRBJ2-7; TRBD1 matches at 9 bases. The CDR3 reads CSVLKTGGYEQYF. The DNA for the CDR3 is TGCAGCGTGCTTAAGACAGGGGGCTACGAGCAGTACTTC.